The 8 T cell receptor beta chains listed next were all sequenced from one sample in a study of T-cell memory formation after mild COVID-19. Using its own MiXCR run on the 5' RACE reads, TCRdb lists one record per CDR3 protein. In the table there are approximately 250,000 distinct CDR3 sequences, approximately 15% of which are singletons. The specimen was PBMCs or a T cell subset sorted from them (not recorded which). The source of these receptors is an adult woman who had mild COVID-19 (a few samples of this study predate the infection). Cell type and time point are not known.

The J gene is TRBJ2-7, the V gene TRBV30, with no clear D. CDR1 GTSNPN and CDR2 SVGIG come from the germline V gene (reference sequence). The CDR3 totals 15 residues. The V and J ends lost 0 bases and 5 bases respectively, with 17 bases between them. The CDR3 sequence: CAWSVIPLERNEQYF. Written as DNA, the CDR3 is TGTGCCTGGAGTGTAATACCCCTCGAGCGAAACGAGCAGTACTTC.

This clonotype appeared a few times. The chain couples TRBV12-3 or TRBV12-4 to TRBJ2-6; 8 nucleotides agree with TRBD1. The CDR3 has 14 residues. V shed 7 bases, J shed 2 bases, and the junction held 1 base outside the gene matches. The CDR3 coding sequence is TGTGCCAGCAAACAGGGGGCTGGGGCCAACGTCCTGACTTTC. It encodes CASKQGAGANVLTF.

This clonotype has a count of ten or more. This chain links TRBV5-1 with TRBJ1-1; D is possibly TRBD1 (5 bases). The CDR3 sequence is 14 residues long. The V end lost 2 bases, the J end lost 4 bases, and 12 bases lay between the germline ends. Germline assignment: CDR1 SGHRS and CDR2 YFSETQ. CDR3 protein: CASSFQGVGTEAFF. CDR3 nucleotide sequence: TGCGCCAGCAGCTTTCAGGGCGTGGGCACTGAAGCTTTCTTT.

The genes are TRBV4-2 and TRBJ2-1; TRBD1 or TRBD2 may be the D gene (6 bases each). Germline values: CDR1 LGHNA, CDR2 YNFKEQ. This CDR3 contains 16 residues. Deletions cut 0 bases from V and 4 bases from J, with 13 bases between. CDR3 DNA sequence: TGTGCCAGCAGCCAAGAAAGACTAGGGGGGTACAATGAGCAGTTCTTC. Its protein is CASSQERLGGYNEQFF.

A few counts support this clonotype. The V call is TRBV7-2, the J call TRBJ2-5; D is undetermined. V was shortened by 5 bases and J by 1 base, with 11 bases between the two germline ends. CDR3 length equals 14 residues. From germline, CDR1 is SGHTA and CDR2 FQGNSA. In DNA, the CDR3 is TGTGCCAGCAGCCCGTCCCTGGCCCAAGAGACCCAGTACTTC. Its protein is CASSPSLAQETQYF.

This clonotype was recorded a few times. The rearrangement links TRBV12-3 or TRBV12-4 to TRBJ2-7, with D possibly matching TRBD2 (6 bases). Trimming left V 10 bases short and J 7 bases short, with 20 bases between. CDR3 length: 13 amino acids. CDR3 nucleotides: TGTGCCACCTCCTTGGCCAGGGCGGGAGAGCAGTACTTC. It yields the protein CATSLARAGEQYF.

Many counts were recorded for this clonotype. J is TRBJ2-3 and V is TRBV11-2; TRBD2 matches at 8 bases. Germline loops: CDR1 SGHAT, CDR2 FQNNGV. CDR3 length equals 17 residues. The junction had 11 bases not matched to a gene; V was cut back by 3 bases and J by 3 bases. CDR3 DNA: TGTGCCAGCAGCTTTTCCCCGAGCGGGGGAGTAACAGATACGCAGTATTTT. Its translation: CASSFSPSGGVTDTQYF.

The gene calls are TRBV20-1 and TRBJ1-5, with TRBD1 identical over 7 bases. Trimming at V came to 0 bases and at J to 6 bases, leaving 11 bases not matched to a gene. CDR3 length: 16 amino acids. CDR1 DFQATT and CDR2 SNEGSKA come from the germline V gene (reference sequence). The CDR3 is CSARDFRGEGAQPQHF. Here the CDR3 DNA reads TGCAGTGCTAGAGATTTTCGTGGTGAGGGGGCTCAGCCCCAGCATTTT.